This is a list of T cell receptor beta chains from one sample in a study of T cells after yellow fever vaccination. One entry per CDR3 protein, called by TCRdb with MiXCR from the 5' RACE reads. The sample lists hundreds of thousands of distinct CDR3 sequences, around an eighth seen once, with over 13% in the top ten. This sample comprised PBMCs, obtained on the day of the yellow fever booster vaccination. The receptor set was obtained from a man aged 25 to 40 who received the YFV17D yellow fever vaccine. Both conserved end residues are part of each CDR3. The D gene is left open where the match is weak. Only part of the rows carry a size: once, few, many, or a class if the clone is expanded.

J | size | D | V | CDR3 | DNA
TRBJ1-5 | . | . | TRBV20-1 | CSARGRGSGQPQHF | TGCAGTGCTAGGGGTCGAGGGTCGGGGCAGCCCCAGCATTTT
TRBJ2-1 | few | . | TRBV20-1 | CSAFYNEQFF | TGCAGTGCCTTTTACAATGAGCAGTTCTTC
TRBJ2-2 | few | . | TRBV10-3 | CAITNRQGGTGELFF | TGTGCCATCACGAACCGACAGGGAGGCACCGGGGAGCTGTTTTTT
TRBJ2-1 | many | . | TRBV7-2 | CASSLFSIYNEQFF | TGTGCCAGCAGCTTATTCTCAATTTACAATGAGCAGTTCTTC
TRBJ2-7 | . | TRBD2 | TRBV5-1 | CASSLLAGGYREQYF | TGCGCCAGCAGCTTGTTAGCGGGAGGGTATCGCGAGCAGTACTTC
TRBJ2-1 | . | . | TRBV6-8 | CASPPPVRVERTGVRRDEQFF | TGTGCCAGCCCACCGCCTGTCAGGGTTGAAAGAACGGGAGTCAGGCGGGATGAGCAGTTCTTC
TRBJ2-5 | few | . | TRBV4-2 | CASSQDLTGRGETQYF | TGTGCCAGCAGCCAAGACCTGACAGGGCGGGGAGAGACCCAGTACTTC
TRBJ2-2 | few | . | TRBV27 | CASSLRVGRSELFF | TGTGCCAGCAGTTTGAGGGTTGGGCGATCGGAGCTGTTTTTT
TRBJ2-7 | . | . | TRBV7-9 | CASSLSQAPYEQYF | TGTGCCAGCAGCTTATCGCAGGCACCCTACGAGCAGTACTTC
TRBJ2-4 | many | . | TRBV7-2 | CASARVATRENIQYF | TGTGCCAGCGCCCGAGTGGCGACCCGGGAAAACATTCAGTACTTC
TRBJ1-5 | few | TRBD1 | TRBV7-2 | CASSDPTGYQPQHF | TGTGCCAGCAGCGATCCGACAGGGTATCAGCCCCAGCATTTT
TRBJ1-6 | . | TRBD1 | TRBV5-1 | CASSQTGSASPLHF | TGCGCCAGCAGCCAGACAGGGTCAGCTTCACCCCTCCACTTT
TRBJ2-7 | many | . | TRBV18 | CASSPPITDPVLSYEQYF | TGTGCCAGCTCACCACCAATCACAGATCCTGTCCTGTCCTACGAGCAGTACTTC
TRBJ2-7 | . | . | TRBV11-2 | CASSLTDIGQYF | TGTGCCAGCAGCCTAACGGACATCGGGCAGTACTTC
TRBJ1-2 | few | TRBD1 | TRBV7-2 | CASSFRGGKGGYGYTF | TGTGCCAGCAGCTTTAGAGGGGGCAAAGGAGGGTATGGCTACACCTTC
TRBJ2-5 | few | . | TRBV29-1 | CSVETFPGREGETQYF | TGCAGCGTTGAAACCTTTCCGGGACGAGAGGGGGAGACCCAATACTTC
TRBJ1-5 | . | . | TRBV6-1 | CASTPTGVNQPQHF | TGTGCCAGCACCCCGACGGGAGTAAATCAGCCCCAGCATTTT
TRBJ2-2 | . | TRBD2 | TRBV10-3 | CAIRGLADTGELFF | TGTGCCATCAGAGGACTAGCGGACACCGGGGAGCTGTTTTTT
TRBJ1-4 | few | . | TRBV6-5 | CASSYSNRGGELFF | TGTGCCAGCAGTTACTCGAACCGTGGCGGCGAACTGTTTTTT
TRBJ2-2 | . | . | TRBV7-9 | CASLPTPWGELFF | TGTGCCAGCCTGCCTACACCGTGGGGGGAGCTGTTTTTT
TRBJ1-3 | . | . | TRBV29-1 | CSVILAGNSGNTIYF | TGCAGCGTTATCCTCGCAGGCAACTCTGGAAACACCATATATTTT
TRBJ2-4 | few | . | TRBV12-3/TRBV12-4 | CASSAHQNIQYF | TGTGCCAGCAGCGCCCATCAAAACATTCAGTACTTC
TRBJ2-3 | few | . | TRBV7-2 | CASSPRLDRTDTQYF | TGTGCCAGCAGCCCAAGACTAGACCGCACAGATACGCAGTATTTT
TRBJ2-6 | . | . | TRBV29-1 | CSVGGYGSGANVLTF | TGCAGCGTTGGGGGTTACGGCTCTGGGGCCAACGTCCTGACTTTC
TRBJ2-5 | many | . | TRBV7-3 | CASSSSRAVQETQYF | TGTGCCAGCAGCTCCTCCAGGGCCGTCCAAGAGACCCAGTACTTC
TRBJ2-7 | . | . | TRBV4-3 | CASSQGRASVSQYF | TGCGCCAGCAGCCAAGGCCGGGCTAGCGTTTCGCAGTACTTC
TRBJ1-1 | few | . | TRBV19 | CASSIVGSMNTEAFF | TGTGCCAGTAGTATAGTCGGCAGTATGAACACTGAAGCTTTCTTT
TRBJ2-7 | . | TRBD1 | TRBV5-4 | CASSYLGTGLYF | TGTGCCAGCAGCTACCTGGGGACAGGTCTATACTTC
TRBJ1-3 | few | TRBD1 | TRBV12-3/TRBV12-4 | CASSTGAPGNTIYF | TGTGCCAGCAGTACAGGGGCCCCTGGAAACACCATATATTTT
TRBJ2-5 | few | TRBD2 | TRBV29-1 | CSVEGLAGVSETQYF | TGCAGCGTTGAGGGATTAGCGGGAGTATCTGAGACCCAGTACTTC
TRBJ2-2 | . | . | TRBV12-3/TRBV12-4 | CASSFAPNGELFF | TGTGCCAGCAGTTTCGCTCCAAACGGGGAGCTGTTTTTT
TRBJ1-5 | few | . | TRBV7-8 | CASSLGAEQEPQHF | TGTGCCAGCAGCTTAGGGGCAGAACAAGAGCCCCAGCATTTT
TRBJ2-7 | few | . | TRBV29-1 | CSVPRGAGQYF | TGCAGCGTCCCCAGGGGCGCCGGCCAGTACTTC
TRBJ2-7 | . | . | TRBV24-1 | CATSDLGYEQYF | TGTGCCACCAGTGATTTGGGTTACGAGCAGTACTTC
TRBJ2-3 | few | TRBD2 | TRBV7-3 | CASSLRGGSARDTQYF | TGTGCCAGCAGCTTACGGGGCGGGAGCGCCAGAGATACGCAGTATTTT
TRBJ2-6 | . | TRBD2 | TRBV7-6 | CASSLGGRASGANVLTF | TGTGCCAGCAGCTTAGGCGGGAGGGCCAGTGGGGCCAACGTCCTGACTTTC
TRBJ2-7 | . | . | TRBV20-1 | CSASSGQDYEQYF | TGCAGTGCTAGCTCCGGCCAGGACTACGAGCAGTACTTC
TRBJ2-5 | . | . | TRBV7-2 | CASSIKAGETQYF | TGTGCCAGCAGCATAAAGGCGGGGGAGACCCAGTACTTC
TRBJ1-3 | . | TRBD1 | TRBV7-9 | CASSPRGVTGNTIYF | TGTGCCAGCAGCCCCAGGGGGGTAACCGGAAACACCATATATTTT
TRBJ1-4 | few | TRBD1 | TRBV20-1 | CSARDTGTGLKLFF | TGCAGTGCTAGAGACACCGGGACAGGGCTAAAACTGTTTTTT
TRBJ2-3 | . | TRBD1 | TRBV5-1 | CASSSGQAVNADTQYF | TGCGCCAGCAGCTCCGGACAGGCCGTGAACGCAGATACGCAGTATTTT
TRBJ2-3 | . | . | TRBV9 | CASSALSGSTDTQYF | TGTGCCAGCAGCGCGCTTAGCGGAAGCACAGATACGCAGTATTTT
TRBJ1-1 | . | TRBD1 | TRBV7-2 | CASSLESGTGEAFF | TGTGCCAGCAGCTTAGAGTCTGGGACAGGGGAAGCTTTCTTT
TRBJ2-2 | many | . | TRBV5-1 | CASSSWPGTGELFF | TGCGCCAGTTCCTCATGGCCGGGGACCGGGGAGCTGTTTTTT
TRBJ2-3 | few | . | TRBV20-1 | CSARVGVGGTTDTQYF | TGCAGTGCTAGGGTAGGCGTCGGAGGCACAACAGATACGCAGTATTTT
TRBJ2-7 | few | . | TRBV7-2 | CASSLVGSKVYEQYF | TGTGCCAGCAGCTTAGTTGGGTCGAAAGTCTACGAGCAGTACTTC
TRBJ2-3 | many | TRBD2 | TRBV3-1 | CASSRGAGGWDTQYF | TGTGCCAGCAGCCGCGGGGCGGGGGGCTGGGATACGCAGTATTTT
TRBJ2-2 | . | TRBD2 | TRBV20-1 | CSARTAGAKNTGELFF | TGCAGTGCTAGAACGGCGGGAGCGAAAAACACCGGGGAGCTGTTTTTT
TRBJ1-5 | few | . | TRBV10-3 | CAISGTKDSNQPQHF | TGTGCCATCAGTGGGACGAAGGATAGCAATCAGCCCCAGCATTTT
TRBJ2-7 | . | . | TRBV3-1 | CASSQGGKPGYEQYF | TGTGCCAGCAGCCAAGGCGGGAAGCCAGGCTACGAGCAGTACTTC
TRBJ1-1 | few | . | TRBV6-1 | CASSRQPGGAEAFF | TGTGCCAGCAGTCGCCAACCTGGTGGGGCTGAAGCTTTCTTT
TRBJ2-3 | . | TRBD2 | TRBV15 | CATSTGTSGITDTQYF | TGTGCCACCAGCACCGGGACTAGCGGCATCACAGATACGCAGTATTTT
TRBJ1-1 | . | . | TRBV30 | CAWSELTGEAFF | TGTGCCTGGAGTGAACTGACAGGTGAAGCTTTCTTT
TRBJ2-2 | . | . | TRBV15 | CATSRLSSLETGELFF | TGTGCCACCAGCAGACTTTCGAGTTTGGAGACCGGGGAGCTGTTTTTT
TRBJ2-2 | few | TRBD1 | TRBV5-1 | CASSLEGAYTGELFF | TGCGCCAGCAGCTTAGAGGGGGCCTACACCGGGGAGCTGTTTTTT
TRBJ2-5 | few | . | TRBV6-6 | CASSRHQETQYF | TGTGCCAGCAGTCGCCACCAAGAGACCCAGTACTTC
TRBJ2-3 | . | . | TRBV28 | CASMSGSTDTQYF | TGTGCCAGCATGTCCGGGAGCACAGATACGCAGTATTTT
TRBJ2-1 | . | TRBD2 | TRBV20-1 | CCARELAGSSYNEQFF | TGCTGTGCTAGAGAGTTAGCGGGAAGCTCCTACAATGAGCAGTTCTTC
TRBJ2-2 | few | . | TRBV20-1 | CSASLSANTGELFF | TGCAGTGCTAGTCTGTCCGCGAACACCGGGGAGCTGTTTTTT